The 32 T cell receptor beta chains below all came from one sample that was sequenced in a study of regulatory T cells in long-lasting Graves disease. Time point noted: newly diagnosed GD, antithyroid drugs for less than 3 months. Extracted PBMC RNA gave rise to the TCR library. Through Arm-PCR of CDR3 regions and iRepertoire HTBI primers, TCR beta libraries were built. MiXCR, applied by TCRdb to the multiplex PCR reads, yields one record per CDR3 protein. The sample lists roughly 420,000 distinct CDR3 sequences, less than 20% occurring once. This sample comprised peripheral blood mononuclear cells (PBMCs), obtained at new diagnosis, from a patient treated with antithyroid drugs. The source of these receptors is a female donor with Graves disease.

This chain joins TRBV19 and TRBJ2-2, with 8 positions matching TRBD2. Germline V gives CDR1 LNHDA, CDR2 SQIVND (reference sequence). This CDR3 comprises 19 residues. V lost 0 bases to trimming and J lost 5 bases; unmatched junction nucleotides: 14. The chain's CDR3 is CASSIEGTSGRSRTGELFF. The DNA of the CDR3 is TGTGCCAGTAGTATAGAAGGCACTAGCGGCCGTTCACGAACCGGGGAGCTGTTTTTT.

This clonotype was recorded at least ten times. J is TRBJ1-3 and V is TRBV20-1; a possible D gene is TRBD1 (5 bases). Germline loops: CDR1 DFQATT, CDR2 SNEGSKA (reference sequence). Trimming took 6 bases from V and 3 from J, leaving 15 bases between them. The CDR3 spans 14 residues. CDR3 sequence (DNA): TGCAGTGCAGGGTCGGTGGGGGATGGAAACACCATATATTTT. Translating gives CSAGSVGDGNTIYF.

This clonotype was counted between two and nine times. This chain connects TRBV13 to TRBJ2-3, with a tentative D call TRBD2 (6 bases). The CDR3 totals 15 residues. V dropped 6 bases and J dropped 4 bases, with 17 bases sitting between them. Germline V gene sequence: CDR1 PRHDT, CDR2 FYEKMQ (reference sequence). CDR3 coding DNA: TGTGCCAGCAGTTACTCGACTAGAAACTCAGATACGCAGTATTTT. Residues: CASSYSTRNSDTQYF.

In this sample, this clonotype turned up many times. The chain is built from TRBV30 and TRBJ2-1; maybe TRBD2 (5 bases). Trimming pared 5 bases from V and 0 bases from J, leaving 11 bases between. The CDR3 consists of 14 residues. Germline V CDR1 and CDR2: GTSNPN, SVGIG (reference sequence). The CDR3 coding sequence is TGTGCCTGGCGACTACCCAGCTCCTACAATGAGCAGTTCTTC. This sequence encodes CAWRLPSSYNEQFF. Full variable domain (outside the CDR3, taken from reference TRBV30 and TRBJ2-1): SQTIHQWPATLVQPVGSPLSLECTVEGTSNPNLYWYRQAAGRGLQLLFYSVGIGQISSEVPQNLSASRPQDRQFILSSKKLLLSDSGFYLCAWRLPSSYNEQFFGPGTRLTVL.

Only a few counts were recorded for this clonotype. V is TRBV29-1 and J is TRBJ2-2; D gene unclear. The CDR3 contains 15 residues. CDR1 SQVTM and CDR2 ANQGSEA come from the germline V gene. V was clipped by 0 bases and J by 5 bases, with 13 bases between them. CDR3 in amino acids: CSVEEAVWGTGELFF. In nucleotides, the CDR3 is TGCAGCGTTGAAGAGGCAGTCTGGGGAACCGGGGAGCTGTTTTTT.

This clonotype has just a few counts. The genes are TRBV30 and TRBJ2-1; 8 bases line up with TRBD2. Germline trimming cut 2 bases from V and 8 bases from J; bases unmatched to any gene: 8. This CDR3 contains 14 residues. Germline lookup yields CDR1 GTSNPN and CDR2 SVGIG (reference sequence). This CDR3 reads CAWSSSGSFDEQFF. Written as DNA, the CDR3 is TGTGCCTGGAGTTCCAGCGGGAGTTTCGATGAGCAGTTCTTC. The variable domain in full, completed from reference TRBV30 and TRBJ2-1, reads SQTIHQWPATLVQPVGSPLSLECTVEGTSNPNLYWYRQAAGRGLQLLFYSVGIGQISSEVPQNLSASRPQDRQFILSSKKLLLSDSGFYLCAWSSSGSFDEQFFGPGTRLTVL.

This clonotype showed up many times. The rearrangement joins TRBV7-9 to TRBJ2-2, with D maybe TRBD1 (5 bases). CDR1 SEHNR and CDR2 FQNEAQ come from the germline V gene (reference sequence). CDR3 length equals 14 residues. Trimming took 4 bases from V and 1 from J, leaving 7 bases between them. DNA for the CDR3: TGTGCCAGCAGCTATGGACAGAACACCGGGGAGCTGTTTTTT. This encodes CASSYGQNTGELFF.

The sample holds many counts of this clonotype. The chain is built from TRBV7-2 and TRBJ1-5; D uncertain. The CDR3 spans 13 residues. CDR1 is SGHTA, CDR2 FQGNSA, per germline. The V end was cut by 3 bases, the J end by 7 bases, with 10 bases between. The CDR3 region has the DNA TGTGCCAGCAGCTTTTTTATGGGGCAGCCCCAGCATTTT. Residues: CASSFFMGQPQHF.

This clonotype came up many times. The rearrangement uses TRBV27 and TRBJ1-1; D is unresolved. This CDR3 has 15 amino acids. V shed 5 bases and J shed 0 bases, with 13 bases lying between them. Germline CDR1 MNHEY, CDR2 SMNVEV (reference sequence). CDR3 sequence: CASSPLRAVNTEAFF. The CDR3 region has the DNA TGTGCCAGCAGTCCCCTTCGGGCCGTGAACACTGAAGCTTTCTTT.

This clonotype was counted many times. The chain has TRBV6-2 or TRBV6-3 and TRBJ2-7; 8 positions agree with TRBD1. The germline V gene encodes CDR1 MNHEY and CDR2 SVGEGT. The CDR3 covers 14 residues. V gave up 6 bases and J gave up 5 bases; unmatched junction bases: 9. For the CDR3, the DNA is TGTGCCAGCAGCCGCGGCGACAGGGGCCACGAGCAGTACTTC. This codes for CASSRGDRGHEQYF.

V is TRBV7-9 and J is TRBJ2-1, with 9 nucleotides matching TRBD2. Germline V gene data show CDR1 as SEHNR and CDR2 as FQNEAQ (reference sequence). CDR3 length equals 15 residues. J gave up 2 bases and V 6 bases, and 5 bases lay outside the gene matches. CDR3 sequence: CASSSSGEPYNEQFF. In DNA, the CDR3 is TGTGCCAGCAGTTCTAGCGGGGAGCCCTACAATGAGCAGTTCTTC.

This clonotype occurred many times. A junction end diverges from the germline sequence, so it may reflect a read error. V and J are TRBV5-1 and TRBJ1-1, with D unresolved. The CDR3 length is 13 residues. Germline loops: CDR1 SGHRS, CDR2 YFSETQ. CDR3 nucleotides: TGTGCCAGCAGCTATGGGGATAACACTGAAGCTTTCTTT. Amino acid sequence: CASSYGDNTEAFF.

This sequence joins TRBV5-1 and TRBJ2-7; possible D gene TRBD1, 5 bases. V lost 2 bases and J 0 bases, leaving 15 bases between the germline ends. The germline V gene encodes CDR1 SGHRS and CDR2 YFSETQ. CDR3 length: 16 amino acids. The CDR3 loop reads CASSFGGASSSYEQYF. The CDR3 region has the DNA TGCGCCAGCAGCTTTGGTGGGGCGTCTAGCTCCTACGAGCAGTACTTC. Together with reference TRBV5-1 and TRBJ2-7, the CDR3 gives the full variable domain: KAGVTQTPRYLIKTRGQQVTLSCSPISGHRSVSWYQQTPGQGLQFLFEYFSETQRNKGNFPGRFSGRQFSNSRSEMNVSTLELGDSALYLCASSFGGASSSYEQYFGPGTRLTVT.

This clonotype was detected only once. The chain has TRBV20-1 and TRBJ2-1; TRBD2 aligns across 14 bases. Germline values: CDR1 DFQATT, CDR2 SNEGSKA (reference sequence). This CDR3 contains 17 residues. Germline trimming cut 6 bases from V and 4 bases from J; bases unmatched to any gene: 11. CDR3 region: CSAETSGGEVGYNEQFF. Written as DNA, the CDR3 is TGCAGTGCGGAGACTAGCGGGGGGGAAGTTGGGTACAATGAGCAGTTCTTC.

This clonotype was detected ten times or more. The chain couples TRBV20-1 to TRBJ2-1; perhaps TRBD1 as D (5 bases). The CDR3 has 17 residues. Germline V gives CDR1 DFQATT, CDR2 SNEGSKA (reference sequence). Trimming left V 3 bases short and J 0 bases short, with 18 bases between. As DNA, the CDR3 is TGCAGTGCTAGCTCGCAAATGGGGCAGGTCTCCTACAATGAGCAGTTCTTC. It translates to CSASSQMGQVSYNEQFF.

This clonotype has at least ten counts. V and J are TRBV10-3 and TRBJ2-5; D may be TRBD2 (6 bases). In germline, CDR1 is ENHRY, CDR2 SYGVKD. V was cut by 4 bases and J by 1 base, with 13 bases left in between. The CDR3 spans 15 residues. CDR3 protein: CAISGEGGTQETQYF. The CDR3 coding sequence is TGTGCCATCAGTGGAGAGGGAGGCACCCAAGAGACCCAGTACTTC.

CDR3 region: CATRTGMGYNSPLHF. The CDR3 bases are TGTGCCACCAGAACAGGGATGGGCTATAATTCACCCCTCCACTTT. The chain has TRBV24-1 and TRBJ1-6, with a possible D match to TRBD1 (6 bases). CDR3 length: 15 amino acids. Germline loops: CDR1 KGHDR, CDR2 SFDVKD. V dropped 7 bases and J dropped 3 bases, with 12 bases sitting between them.

The chain uses TRBV11-2 and TRBJ2-5, with TRBD1 matching over 9 bases. Germline V gene data show CDR1 as SGHAT and CDR2 as FQNNGV. This CDR3 contains 15 residues. Trimming removed 1 base from V and 4 bases from J; junction bases left unmatched: 4. CDR3 amino acids: CASSLGTGEGETQYF. As DNA, the CDR3 is TGTGCCAGCAGCTTAGGGACAGGGGAGGGAGAGACCCAGTACTTC.

This clonotype was observed at least ten times. This rearrangement joins TRBV5-1 to TRBJ2-1, with D unclear. Germline CDR1 SGHRS, CDR2 YFSETQ. The CDR3 is made up of 15 amino acids. Trimming stripped 0 bases from V and 7 bases from J, with 14 bases between. CDR3 nucleotides: TGCGCCAGCAGCTTGGAGGGTAAGCTGTGGAATGAGCAGTTCTTC. Residues: CASSLEGKLWNEQFF.

Comment on this clonotype: A far larger clone is a single base away, which makes a read error likely. The rearrangement uses TRBV7-2 and TRBJ2-7, with a tentative D call TRBD2 (6 bases). Germline CDR1 SGHTA, CDR2 FQGNSA. This CDR3 is 14 amino acids long. This chain's CDR3 is CAGSWGVGFYEQYF. Here the CDR3 DNA reads TGTGCCGGCAGCTGGGGGGTGGGATTCTACGAGCAGTACTTC.

J is TRBJ2-3 and V is TRBV5-1, with 7 bases matching TRBD1. CDR1 SGHRS and CDR2 YFSETQ come from the germline V gene. The CDR3 extends over 17 amino acids. The ends lost 4 bases at V and 4 bases at J; junction bases unmatched: 15. The CDR3 nucleotides read TGCGCCAGCAGCCCACTTGGAAGGGGGCCCACCGCAGATACGCAGTATTTT. Amino acids: CASSPLGRGPTADTQYF. The full variable domain, completed using reference TRBV5-1 and TRBJ2-3, is KAGVTQTPRYLIKTRGQQVTLSCSPISGHRSVSWYQQTPGQGLQFLFEYFSETQRNKGNFPGRFSGRQFSNSRSEMNVSTLELGDSALYLCASSPLGRGPTADTQYFGPGTRLTVL.

In its sample, this clonotype was seen many times. The chain couples TRBV7-9 to TRBJ2-1, with 14 bases fitting TRBD2. The V and J ends lost 5 bases and 7 bases, in that order; junction bases with no gene match: 10. CDR3 length equals 17 residues. Germline-derived CDR1 and CDR2 are SEHNR and FQNEAQ (reference sequence). CDR3 bases: TGTGCCAGCAGCACAAACCCCGGGACTAGCGGGAGAAATGAGCAGTTCTTC. It specifies CASSTNPGTSGRNEQFF.

The table lists this clonotype with many counts. The chain joins TRBV7-2 to TRBJ2-3; D may be TRBD1 or TRBD2 (8 bases each). Trimming stripped 5 bases from V and 0 bases from J, with 24 bases between. The germline V gene encodes CDR1 SGHTA and CDR2 FQGNSA. The CDR3 is 19 residues long. Here the CDR3 reads CASSPTPGGGRQSTDTQYF. CDR3 DNA sequence: TGTGCCAGCAGCCCGACCCCAGGGGGCGGGAGGCAAAGCACAGATACGCAGTATTTT. Supplemented by reference TRBV7-2 and TRBJ2-3, the full variable domain reads GAGVSQSPSNKVTEKGKDVELRCDPISGHTALYWYRQSLGQGLEFLIYFQGNSAPDKSGLPSDRFSAERTGGSVSTLTIQRTQQEDSAVYLCASSPTPGGGRQSTDTQYFGPGTRLTVL.

This clonotype was seen at least ten times. The chain joins TRBV10-3 to TRBJ1-2; D remains ambiguous. CDR3 length: 14 residues. V was shortened by 0 bases and J by 4 bases, with 9 bases between the two germline ends. From germline, CDR1 is ENHRY and CDR2 SYGVKD. The CDR3 here is CAISESHATYGYTF. Written as DNA, the CDR3 is TGTGCCATCAGTGAGTCCCACGCAACCTATGGCTACACCTTC.

This sequence joins TRBV7-9 and TRBJ2-5; no reliable D call. CDR1 is SEHNR and CDR2 is FQNEAQ in the germline V gene (reference sequence). The V and J ends lost 2 bases and 5 bases respectively, with 9 bases between them. This CDR3 has 13 amino acids. This CDR3 is CASSLSPVETQYF. CDR3 in DNA: TGTGCCAGCAGCTTATCCCCGGTCGAGACCCAGTACTTC. The variable domain in full, completed from reference TRBV7-9 and TRBJ2-5, reads DTGVSQNPRHKITKRGQNVTFRCDPISEHNRLYWYRQTLGQGPEFLTYFQNEAQLEKSRLLSDRFSAERPKGSFSTLEIQRTEQGDSAMYLCASSLSPVETQYFGPGTRLLVL.

The chain links TRBV15 to TRBJ2-1; 10 positions match TRBD2. Germline V lookup: CDR1 LNHNV, CDR2 YYDKDF (reference sequence). The CDR3 sequence is 15 residues long. Trimming cost V 5 bases and J 6 bases; bases outside gene matches: 7. The chain's CDR3 is CATSLSGGPGNEQFF. The CDR3 nucleotides are TGTGCCACCAGCCTTAGCGGGGGGCCCGGCAATGAGCAGTTCTTC. Supplemented by reference TRBV15 and TRBJ2-1, the full variable domain reads DAMVIQNPRYQVTQFGKPVTLSCSQTLNHNVMYWYQQKSSQAPKLLFHYYDKDFNNEADTPDNFQSRRPNTSFCFLDIRSPGLGDTAMYLCATSLSGGPGNEQFFGPGTRLTVL.

This clonotype was detected ten times or more. Since a much larger clone is just one base distant, this may be a read error. The rearrangement uses TRBV13 and TRBJ2-7; D is undetermined. The germline V gene has CDR1 PRHDT and CDR2 FYEKMQ (reference sequence). V was trimmed by 5 bases and J by 0 bases, leaving 2 bases between them. There are 11 residues in the CDR3. The CDR3 protein is CASSASYEQYF. The CDR3 DNA is TGTGCCAGCAGCGCCTCCTACGAGCAGTACTTC.

This clonotype was counted a few times. A much larger clone lies one base from this, so it may be a read error. This chain uses TRBV20-1 with TRBJ1-1; 7 bases are shared with TRBD1. V was clipped by 3 bases and J by 9 bases; unmatched bases: 13. Germline V lookup: CDR1 DFQATT, CDR2 SNEGSKA (reference sequence). The CDR3 spans 14 residues. The CDR3 reads CSARRGGLEPKAFF. The CDR3 DNA reads TGCAGTGCTAGGCGAGGGGGCCTTGAGCCTAAAGCTTTCTTT.

This clonotype was counted at least ten times. V usage is TRBV6-5 and J usage is TRBJ1-2; the D gene is possibly TRBD1 (6 bases). CDR1 is MNHEY, CDR2 SVGAGI, per germline. Trimming took off 2 bases at V and 4 bases at J, with 8 bases between the two ends. The CDR3 runs to 13 residues. The CDR3 DNA sequence: TGTGCCAGCAGTTACGGGGGCGGCTATGGCTACACCTTC. Translation gives CASSYGGGYGYTF.

The chain has TRBV28 and TRBJ2-1, with TRBD2 matching 9 bases. V lost 6 bases, J lost 2 bases, and 5 bases stayed unmatched. Germline V gene sequence: CDR1 MDHEN, CDR2 SYDVKM. CDR3 length: 15 residues. The CDR3 region has the DNA TGTGCCAGCAGACACGGGACTAGCCCCTACAATGAGCAGTTCTTC. Its protein product is CASRHGTSPYNEQFF.

Details on this clonotype: This likely reflects a read error, since a far larger clone is one base away. DNA for the CDR3: TGTGACAGCGGCCACCGATGGTCTAGCGGGAGGGCTGATCGAGAGACCCAGTACTTC. It translates to CDSGHRWSSGRADRETQYF. The chain joins TRBV6-8 to TRBJ2-5, with 12 bases identical to TRBD2. CDR1 and CDR2 (germline): MNHGY, SAAAGT. CDR3 length: 19 residues.

Notes on this clonotype: Given a much more abundant clone one base away, this may be a read error. The J gene is TRBJ2-1, the V gene TRBV7-2; TRBD1 is a possible D gene (6 bases). The CDR3 runs to 15 residues. The V gene's germline CDR1 is SGHTA and CDR2 FQGNSA. CDR3 in amino acids: CAGSLGAESYNEQFF. The DNA of the CDR3 is TGTGCCGGCAGCTTGGGGGCGGAATCCTACAATGAGCAGTTCTTC. Based on the CDR3 plus reference TRBV7-2 and TRBJ2-1, the full variable domain is GAGVSQSPSNKVTEKGKDVELRCDPISGHTALYWYRQSLGQGLEFLIYFQGNSAPDKSGLPSDRFSAERTGGSVSTLTIQRTQQEDSAVYLCAGSLGAESYNEQFFGPGTRLTVL.